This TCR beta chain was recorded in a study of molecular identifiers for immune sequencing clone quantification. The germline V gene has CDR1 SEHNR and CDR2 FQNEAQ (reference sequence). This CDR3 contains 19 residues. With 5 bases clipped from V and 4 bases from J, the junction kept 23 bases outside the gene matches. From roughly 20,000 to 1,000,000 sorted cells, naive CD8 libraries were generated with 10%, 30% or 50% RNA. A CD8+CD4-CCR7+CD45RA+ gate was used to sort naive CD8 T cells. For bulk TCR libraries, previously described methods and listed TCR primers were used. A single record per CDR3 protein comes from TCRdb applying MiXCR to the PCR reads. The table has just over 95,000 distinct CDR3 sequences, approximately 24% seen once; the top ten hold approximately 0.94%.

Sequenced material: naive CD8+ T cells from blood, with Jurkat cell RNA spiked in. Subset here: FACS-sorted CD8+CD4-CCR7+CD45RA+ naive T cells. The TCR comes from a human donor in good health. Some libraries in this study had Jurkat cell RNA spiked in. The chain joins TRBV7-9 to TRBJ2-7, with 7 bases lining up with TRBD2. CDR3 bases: TGTGCCAGCAGCCAACCTCGGGTTACGGGGCGGGAGATTATTTACGAGCAGTACTTC. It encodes CASSQPRVTGREIIYEQYF.